The present entry profiles one T cell receptor beta chain with its context. Its specificity is unknown. V lost 3 bases, J lost 4 bases, and 9 bases stayed unmatched. Germline values: CDR1 DFQATT, CDR2 SNEGSKA (reference sequence). This CDR3 region has 15 residues. This entry is derived from a study of human T cells and chemical hapten exposure. General study findings and limits: Alopecia affected the donors, so their immune response may differ from healthy people's.

TCRdb used MiXCR to reprocess the RACE reads, holding one entry per CDR3 protein. The sample lists roughly 97,000 distinct CDR3 sequences; less than 35% were seen once. Indicated time point: patch test 3, about 24 weeks after DPC sensitization. The treatment was: therapeutic diphenylcyclopropenone sensitization with weekly scalp DPC. Patches went on only after blood had been drawn each time. The TCR sequence derives from a middle-aged man with alopecia areata. Some clones in this sample may be carry-over from other donors' samples. The specimen comprised whole blood, sampled in connection with sensitization to the hapten diphenylcyclopropenone (DPC). The genes are TRBV20-1 and TRBJ2-3, with 8 nucleotides matching TRBD2. CDR3 nucleotides: TGCAGTGCTAGCGGAACTAGCGGTGGAGCAGATACGCAGTATTTT. This codes for CSASGTSGGADTQYF.